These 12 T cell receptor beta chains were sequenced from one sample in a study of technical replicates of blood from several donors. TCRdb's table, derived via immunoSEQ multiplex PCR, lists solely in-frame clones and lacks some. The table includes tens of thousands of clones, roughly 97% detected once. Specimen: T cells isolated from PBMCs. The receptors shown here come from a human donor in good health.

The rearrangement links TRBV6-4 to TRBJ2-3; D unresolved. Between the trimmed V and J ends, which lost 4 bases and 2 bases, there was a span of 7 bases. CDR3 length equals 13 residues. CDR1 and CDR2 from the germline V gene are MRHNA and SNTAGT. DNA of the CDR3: TGTGCCAGCAGTGCCCAAAACACAGATACGCAGTATTTT. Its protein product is CASSAQNTDTQYF.

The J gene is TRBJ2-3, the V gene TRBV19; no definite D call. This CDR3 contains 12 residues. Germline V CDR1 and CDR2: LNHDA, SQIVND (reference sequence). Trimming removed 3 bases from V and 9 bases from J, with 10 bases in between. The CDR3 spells CASSIASDTQYF. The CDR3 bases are TGTGCCAGTAGTATCGCCAGCGACACGCAGTATTTT.

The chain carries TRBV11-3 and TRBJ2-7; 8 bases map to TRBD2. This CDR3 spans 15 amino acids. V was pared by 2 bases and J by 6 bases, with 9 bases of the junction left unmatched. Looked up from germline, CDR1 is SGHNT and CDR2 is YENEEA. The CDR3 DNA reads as TGTGCCAGCAGCTTAATCCTAGCGGGCACGGGCGAGCAGTACTTC. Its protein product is CASSLILAGTGEQYF.

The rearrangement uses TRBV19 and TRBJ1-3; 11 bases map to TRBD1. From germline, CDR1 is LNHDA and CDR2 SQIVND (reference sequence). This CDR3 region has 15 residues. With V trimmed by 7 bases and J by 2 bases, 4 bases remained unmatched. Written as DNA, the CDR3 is TGTGCCAGTATGGGACAGGGGGATCCTGGAAACACCATATATTTT. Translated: CASMGQGDPGNTIYF.

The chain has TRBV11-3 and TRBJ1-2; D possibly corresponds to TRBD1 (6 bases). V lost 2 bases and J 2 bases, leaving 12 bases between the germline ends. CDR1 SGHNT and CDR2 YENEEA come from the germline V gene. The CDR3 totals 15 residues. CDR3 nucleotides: TGTGCCAGCAGCTTAAGTCACAGGGAAAACTATGGCTACACCTTC. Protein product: CASSLSHRENYGYTF.

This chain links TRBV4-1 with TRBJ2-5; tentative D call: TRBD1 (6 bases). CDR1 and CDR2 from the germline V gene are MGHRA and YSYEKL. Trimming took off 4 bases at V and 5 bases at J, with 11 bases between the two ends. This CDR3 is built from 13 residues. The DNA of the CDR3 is TGCGCCAGCAGCCTGAGGGGGTTTGAGACCCAGTACTTC. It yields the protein CASSLRGFETQYF.

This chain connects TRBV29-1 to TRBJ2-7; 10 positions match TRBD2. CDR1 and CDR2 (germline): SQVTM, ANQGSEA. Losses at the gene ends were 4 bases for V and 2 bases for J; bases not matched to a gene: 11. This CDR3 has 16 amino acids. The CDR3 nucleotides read TGCAGCGTTGGAGGATCTAGCGGGAGCAATCCCTACGAGCAGTACTTC. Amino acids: CSVGGSSGSNPYEQYF.

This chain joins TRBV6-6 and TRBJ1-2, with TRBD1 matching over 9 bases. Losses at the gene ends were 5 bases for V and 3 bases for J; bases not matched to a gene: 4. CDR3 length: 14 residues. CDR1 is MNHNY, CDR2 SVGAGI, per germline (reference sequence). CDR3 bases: TGTGCCAGCAGTGCCGGGACAGGGCACTATGGCTACACCTTC. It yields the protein CASSAGTGHYGYTF.

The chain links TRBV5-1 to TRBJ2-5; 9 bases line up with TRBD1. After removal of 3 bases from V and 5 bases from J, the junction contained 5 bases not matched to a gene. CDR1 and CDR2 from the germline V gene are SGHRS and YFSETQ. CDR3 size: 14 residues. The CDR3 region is CASSSDGTGETQYF. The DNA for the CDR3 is TGCGCCAGCAGCTCCGACGGGACAGGGGAGACCCAGTACTTC.

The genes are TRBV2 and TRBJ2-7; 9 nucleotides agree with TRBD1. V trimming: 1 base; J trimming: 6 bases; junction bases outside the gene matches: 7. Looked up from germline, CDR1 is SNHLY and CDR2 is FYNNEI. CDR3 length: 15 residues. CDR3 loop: CASSEDRDRVAEQYF. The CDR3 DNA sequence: TGTGCCAGCAGTGAAGATAGGGACAGGGTTGCCGAGCAGTACTTC.

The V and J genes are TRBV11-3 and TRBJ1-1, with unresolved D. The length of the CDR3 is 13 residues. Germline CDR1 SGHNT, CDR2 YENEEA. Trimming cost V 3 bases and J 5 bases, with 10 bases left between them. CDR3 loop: CASSFSVRTEAFF. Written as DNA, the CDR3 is TGTGCCAGCAGCTTTTCCGTCCGGACTGAAGCTTTCTTT.

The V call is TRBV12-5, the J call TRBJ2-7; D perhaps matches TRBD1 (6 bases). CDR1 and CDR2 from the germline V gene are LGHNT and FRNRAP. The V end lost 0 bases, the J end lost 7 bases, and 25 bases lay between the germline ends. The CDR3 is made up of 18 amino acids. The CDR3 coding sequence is TGTGCTAGTGGTTTGGTACCCTCTGGACAGCACGATGTACGGGAGCAGTACTTC. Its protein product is CASGLVPSGQHDVREQYF.